These 18 T cell receptor beta chains were sequenced from one sample in a study of blood T cell repertoires in COVID-19. Only in-frame clones appear in the TCRdb table, and some are missing; sequencing was by immunoSEQ multiplex PCR. The table includes 200,000 to 300,000 clones, around 90% detected once. Sequencing was carried out using PBMCs or T cells enriched from blood (not recorded which). The receptors shown here come from a woman aged 25 to 39 with acute COVID-19.

The chain employs TRBV18 and TRBJ2-1; 7 bases map to TRBD2. After removal of 3 bases from V and 4 bases from J, the junction contained 6 bases not matched to a gene. The CDR3 spans 15 residues. Germline V lookup: CDR1 KGHSH, CDR2 LQKENI. The CDR3 DNA follows: TGTGCCAGCTCACCTCAAGCGGGGTCTTACAATGAGCAGTTCTTC. As protein: CASSPQAGSYNEQFF.

The chain carries TRBV5-1 and TRBJ1-1; the D gene is possibly TRBD1 (6 bases). The CDR3 totals 15 residues. Germline V gene lookup returns CDR1 SGHRS and CDR2 YFSETQ. The V end lost 0 bases, the J end lost 3 bases, and 12 bases lay between the germline ends. The CDR3 DNA sequence: TGCGCCAGCAGCTTGGAGCCCGGACAGCACACTGAAGCTTTCTTT. Protein sequence: CASSLEPGQHTEAFF.

The chain recombines TRBV12-5 with TRBJ1-4; 9 positions match TRBD1. Trimming removed 6 bases from V and 8 bases from J; junction bases left unmatched: 7. CDR1 and CDR2 from the germline V gene are LGHNT and FRNRAP. The CDR3 runs to 14 residues. The CDR3 is CASGAGTGREKLFF. In DNA, the CDR3 is TGTGCTAGTGGGGCCGGGACAGGGCGCGAAAAACTGTTTTTT.

The CDR3 protein is CASSLIASGGITDTQYF. As DNA, the CDR3 is TGTGCCAGCAGCTTAATAGCTAGCGGGGGGATCACAGATACGCAGTATTTT. V and J are TRBV7-9 and TRBJ2-3; 11 bases map to TRBD2. The CDR3 runs to 17 residues. The ends lost 2 bases at V and 2 bases at J; junction bases unmatched: 6. The germline V gene encodes CDR1 SEHNR and CDR2 FQNEAQ (reference sequence).

This clone came up once. J is TRBJ2-7 and V is TRBV11-3; D is unclear. Trimming removed 1 base from V and 7 bases from J, with 11 bases in between. Germline V gene lookup returns CDR1 SGHNT and CDR2 YENEEA. CDR3 length: 13 residues. The CDR3 here is CASSLGLSEEQYF. The CDR3 DNA reads as TGTGCCAGCAGCTTAGGCCTATCCGAAGAGCAGTACTTC.

The chain couples TRBV3-1 (or the pseudogene TRBV3-2) to TRBJ1-1; D not resolved. Germline V lookup: CDR1 LGHDT, CDR2 YNNKEL (reference sequence). V shed 6 bases and J shed 5 bases, with 22 bases lying between them. The CDR3 extends over 16 amino acids. This CDR3 is CASRPVGVSLGTEAFF. The CDR3 DNA sequence: TGTGCCAGCAGGCCTGTGGGAGTCTCCCTGGGTACTGAAGCTTTCTTT.

V is TRBV7-2 and J is TRBJ1-3; D unclear. Germline CDR1 and CDR2: SGHTA and FQGNSA. The CDR3 has 13 residues. Trimming removed 4 bases at V and 6 bases at J, with 10 bases between. The CDR3, as DNA: TGTGCCAGCAGCTCAGTTTTATTAAACACCATATATTTT. Translated: CASSSVLLNTIYF.

The chain is built from TRBV6-5 and TRBJ1-1; 8 positions match TRBD1. The CDR3 has 16 residues. CDR1 is MNHEY, CDR2 SVGAGI, per germline. Trimming at V came to 2 bases and at J to 5 bases, leaving 10 bases not matched to a gene. The CDR3 region has the DNA TGTGCCAGCAGTTACGCTTTCGACAGGGGCGAGACTGAAGCTTTCTTT. As protein: CASSYAFDRGETEAFF.

The chain links TRBV2 to TRBJ1-2; perhaps TRBD1 as D (5 bases). V was shortened by 6 bases and J by 4 bases, with 12 bases between the two germline ends. The germline CDR1 and CDR2 sequences are SNHLY and FYNNEI. This CDR3 contains 13 residues. The CDR3 here is CASRGLFPYGYTF. For the CDR3, the DNA is TGTGCCAGCAGGGGGCTGTTCCCCTATGGCTACACCTTC. Using reference TRBV2 and TRBJ1-2 for the parts outside the CDR3, the full variable domain is EPEVTQTPSHQVTQMGQEVILRCVPISNHLYFYWYRQILGQKVEFLVSFYNNEISEKSEIFDDQFSVERPDGSNFTLKIRSTKLEDSAMYFCASRGLFPYGYTFGSGTRLTVV.

This chain links TRBV7-9 with TRBJ1-6, with 8 nucleotides matching TRBD1. The trim removed 5 bases at V and 8 bases at J, leaving 8 bases unmatched. The CDR3 contains 15 residues. CDR1 is SEHNR, CDR2 FQNEAQ, per germline (reference sequence). The CDR3 DNA reads TGTGCCAGCAGCCCATGGACAGGGACAGATTCACCCCTCCACTTT. Translation: CASSPWTGTDSPLHF. The full variable domain, completed using reference TRBV7-9 and TRBJ1-6, is DTGVSQNPRHKITKRGQNVTFRCDPISEHNRLYWYRQTLGQGPEFLTYFQNEAQLEKSRLLSDRFSAERPKGSFSTLEIQRTEQGDSAMYLCASSPWTGTDSPLHFGNGTRLTVT.

This clone turned up a few times. The rearrangement uses TRBV10-1 and TRBJ2-2; D is ambiguous. V was cut by 0 bases and J by 4 bases, with 6 bases left in between. CDR1 WNHNN and CDR2 SYGVQD come from the germline V gene (reference sequence). The CDR3 runs to 14 residues. As DNA, the CDR3 is TGCGCCAGCAGTGAGTCTACAGCCACCGGGGAGCTGTTTTTT. Its protein is CASSESTATGELFF.

The chain is built from TRBV28 and TRBJ2-5; a possible D gene is TRBD1 (5 bases). Germline loops: CDR1 MDHEN, CDR2 SYDVKM. The CDR3 contains 15 residues. V gave up 5 bases and J gave up 0 bases, with 13 bases separating them. CDR3 amino acids: CASSGPTEYQETQYF. The CDR3 DNA sequence: TGTGCCAGCAGTGGCCCGACAGAGTACCAAGAGACCCAGTACTTC.

This sequence joins TRBV11-2 and TRBJ2-1; 8 positions agree with TRBD2. Germline CDR1 reads SGHAT; CDR2 reads FQNNGV. V shed 4 bases and J 7 bases; nucleotides not matched to a gene: 3. This CDR3 has 13 amino acids. The chain's CDR3 is CASSSGGANEQFF. Written as DNA, the CDR3 is TGTGCCAGCAGCTCGGGGGGGGCGAATGAGCAGTTCTTC. Filled out from reference TRBV11-2 and TRBJ2-1, the complete variable domain reads EAGVAQSPRYKIIEKRQSVAFWCNPISGHATLYWYQQILGQGPKLLIQFQNNGVVDDSQLPKDRFSAERLKGVDSTLKIQPAKLEDSAVYLCASSSGGANEQFFGPGTRLTVL.

V usage is TRBV12-3 or TRBV12-4 and J usage is TRBJ1-6; unclear D gene. V lost 0 bases to trimming and J lost 10 bases, with 7 bases between them. The CDR3 runs to 13 residues. CDR3 in DNA: TGTGCCAGCAGTTTAGCGCGGGTATCACCCCTCCACTTT. It is translated as CASSLARVSPLHF.

CDR3 protein: CASNGLGGYEQYF. In DNA form, the CDR3 reads TGTGCCAGTAATGGATTGGGGGGCTACGAGCAGTACTTC. This rearrangement joins TRBV19 to TRBJ2-7, with D maybe TRBD2 (6 bases). The CDR3 covers 13 residues. The germline V and J ends were trimmed by 7 bases and 3 bases, with 13 bases remaining between them. Germline V gives CDR1 LNHDA, CDR2 SQIVND (reference sequence).

The rearrangement links TRBV27 to TRBJ1-2; no firm D call. The CDR3 is 12 amino acids. V lost 2 bases to trimming and J lost 8 bases, with 9 bases between them. The germline V gene has CDR1 MNHEY and CDR2 SMNVEV (reference sequence). CDR3 bases: TGTGCCAGCAGTTTAAGAGGGTCCGGCTACACCTTC. It is translated as CASSLRGSGYTF.

The chain is built from TRBV6-8 and TRBJ1-1, with D possibly matching TRBD1 (5 bases). The V end was cut by 4 bases, the J end by 1 base, with 13 bases between. Germline assignment: CDR1 MNHGY and CDR2 SAAAGT. The CDR3 is made up of 15 amino acids. The CDR3 loop reads CASSFPLGQNTEAFF. The CDR3 DNA reads TGTGCCAGCAGTTTTCCCCTCGGACAGAACACTGAAGCTTTCTTT.

The chain joins TRBV10-3 to TRBJ2-3; possible D gene TRBD2, 5 bases. The V gene's germline CDR1 is ENHRY and CDR2 SYGVKD. Trimming removed 7 bases from V and 0 bases from J, with 11 bases in between. This CDR3 comprises 14 residues. Here the CDR3 DNA reads TGTGCCATCATGCTCAGCGGTAGCACAGATACGCAGTATTTT. Its protein product is CAIMLSGSTDTQYF.